These 26 T cell receptor beta chains were all obtained from the same sample, sequenced in a study of radiation and T cells in renal cell carcinoma. As for time point: blood 4 weeks post-SBRT, at nephrectomy. The treatment denotes: 15 Gy SBRT to primary tumor, nephrectomy 4 weeks later. TCRdb's table, derived via immunoSEQ multiplex PCR, lists solely in-frame clones and lacks some. The sample lists 150,000 to 200,000 clones, 88% occurring once. The material sequenced was blood, taken from a patient whose treatment included radiotherapy and nephrectomy. The origin of the receptors is a woman in her forties or fifties with renal cell carcinoma.

This sequence joins TRBV21-1 and TRBJ1-2. TRBV21-1 is marked as a pseudogene. The CDR3 runs to 15 residues. As DNA, the CDR3 is TGTGCCAGCAGCAAAGGGGACTGGGGTGGCTATGGCTACACCTTC. It yields the protein CASSKGDWGGYGYTF.

Points on this clone: At one boundary the junction diverges from the germline segment, which might be a read error. The sample has other DNA sequences that encode this CDR3 too. The chain has TRBV6-5 and TRBJ2-7; D tentatively fits TRBD1 or TRBD2 (5 bases each). The CDR3 is 16 amino acids. The V gene's germline CDR1 is MNHEY and CDR2 SVGAGI. CDR3 in DNA: TGTGCCAGTAGTTCTTTGAGGGGCCATCTCTACTACGAGCAGTACTTC. This gives the protein CASSSLRGHLYYEQYF.

The rearrangement links TRBV5-1 to TRBJ1-1; D remains ambiguous. Deletions cut 0 bases from V and 5 bases from J, with 14 bases between. The V gene's germline CDR1 is SGHRS and CDR2 YFSETQ. The CDR3 contains 15 residues. The CDR3 sequence: CASSLVWAEGTEAFF. CDR3 in DNA: TGCGCCAGCAGCTTGGTGTGGGCGGAGGGTACTGAAGCTTTCTTT.

The V gene is TRBV5-4, the J gene TRBJ2-3; 10 bases agree with TRBD1. The CDR3 is 15 amino acids. The V gene's germline CDR1 is SGHNT and CDR2 YYREEE (reference sequence). V dropped 5 bases and J dropped 3; count of bases not matched to a gene: 6. The CDR3 region is CASRARQGATDTQYF. CDR3 nucleotides: TGTGCCAGCAGAGCCAGACAGGGGGCAACAGATACGCAGTATTTT.

This rearrangement joins TRBV7-9 to TRBJ2-3; 11 bases map to TRBD1. V lost 5 bases and J lost 4; bases outside the gene matches: 8. This CDR3 is built from 16 residues. Germline values: CDR1 SEHNR, CDR2 FQNEAQ (reference sequence). The CDR3 DNA follows: TGTGCCAGCAGCCCGGGACAGGGGGTGAGCTCAGATACGCAGTATTTT. As protein: CASSPGQGVSSDTQYF.

The chain is built from TRBV10-3 and TRBJ2-6; D is possibly TRBD2 (5 bases). This CDR3 is 15 amino acids long. The ends were cut back, 3 bases at V and 4 bases at J, with 10 bases in the middle. Germline values: CDR1 ENHRY, CDR2 SYGVKD. CDR3 nucleotides: TGTGCCATCAGTGATACGGGGTTCGGGGCCAACGTCCTGACTTTC. Residues: CAISDTGFGANVLTF.

The chain joins TRBV14 to TRBJ2-3; TRBD2 is a possible D gene (5 bases). V lost 6 bases and J 6 bases, leaving 13 bases between the germline ends. The CDR3 consists of 13 residues. CDR1 is SGHDN, CDR2 FVKESK, per germline. CDR3 DNA sequence: TGTGCCAGCAGGTCGGTCTCGGGGGATACGCAGTATTTT. This codes for CASRSVSGDTQYF.

The chain couples TRBV18 to TRBJ2-3; D unresolved. The CDR3 extends over 14 amino acids. Germline loops: CDR1 KGHSH, CDR2 LQKENI. V lost 3 bases to trimming and J lost 4 bases, with 11 bases between them. The CDR3 DNA reads as TGTGCCAGCTCACCCCCTAGGCCAGCAGATACGCAGTATTTT. Protein: CASSPPRPADTQYF.

The CDR3 DNA reads TGCAGCGTTGTGTCGGAAAACTATGGCTACACCTTC. Its protein is CSVVSENYGYTF. This sequence joins TRBV29-1 and TRBJ1-2; D remains unclear. Germline V gene lookup returns CDR1 SQVTM and CDR2 ANQGSEA. V was cut by 4 bases and J by 2 bases, with 8 bases left in between. This CDR3 spans 12 amino acids.

This rearrangement joins TRBV2 to TRBJ1-6; 7 bases are a match to TRBD1. The V and J ends lost 2 bases and 1 base, in that order; junction bases with no gene match: 5. Germline V gene sequence: CDR1 SNHLY, CDR2 FYNNEI. The CDR3 is made up of 17 amino acids. The CDR3 loop reads CASSERSGGSYNSPLHF. CDR3 nucleotides: TGTGCCAGCAGTGAACGATCAGGGGGGTCCTATAATTCACCCCTCCACTTT. The whole variable domain, remainder taken from reference TRBV2 and TRBJ1-6, is EPEVTQTPSHQVTQMGQEVILRCVPISNHLYFYWYRQILGQKVEFLVSFYNNEISEKSEIFDDQFSVERPDGSNFTLKIRSTKLEDSAMYFCASSERSGGSYNSPLHFGNGTRLTVT.

V and J are TRBV19 and TRBJ2-2; 7 positions agree with TRBD2. Germline V gene lookup returns CDR1 LNHDA and CDR2 SQIVND (reference sequence). CDR3 size: 13 residues. Trimming at V came to 8 bases and at J to 6 bases, leaving 6 bases not matched to a gene. The CDR3 reads CASQRGIAGELFF. The DNA of the CDR3 is TGTGCCAGTCAGCGGGGTATCGCCGGGGAGCTGTTTTTT.

The CDR3 spells CASSPHDRVGSYNSPLHF. CDR3 coding DNA: TGTGCCAGCAGCCCCCACGACAGGGTAGGATCCTATAATTCACCCCTCCACTTT. The V call is TRBV5-5, the J call TRBJ1-6; 7 bases match TRBD1. Germline CDR1 reads SGHKS; CDR2 reads YYEKEE (reference sequence). Trimming cost V 4 bases and J 1 base; bases outside gene matches: 11. The length of the CDR3 is 18 residues.

The V and J genes are TRBV18 and TRBJ2-2; the match to TRBD1 covers 7 bases. The germline CDR1 and CDR2 sequences are KGHSH and LQKENI. V was clipped by 0 bases and J by 2 bases; unmatched bases: 3. CDR3 length: 16 amino acids. This chain's CDR3 is CASSPPTGLNTGELFF. CDR3 nucleotides: TGTGCCAGCTCACCACCGACAGGGTTAAACACCGGGGAGCTGTTTTTT.

The V and J genes are TRBV4-2 and TRBJ1-6; no clear D gene. Germline values: CDR1 LGHNA, CDR2 YNFKEQ. The CDR3 runs to 17 residues. Trimming shortened V by 5 bases and J by 0 bases, and 14 bases separated the two germline ends. CDR3 in DNA: TGTGCCAGCAGCTCTGACGGGGTTGTCTCCTATAATTCACCCCTCCACTTT. Protein product: CASSSDGVVSYNSPLHF.

The chain carries TRBV18 and TRBJ2-5; D remains ambiguous. The CDR3 is 16 amino acids. V gave up 1 base and J gave up 2 bases, with 14 bases separating them. Germline CDR1 KGHSH, CDR2 LQKENI. The CDR3 reads CASSPLARARQETQYF. CDR3 sequence (DNA): TGTGCCAGCTCACCACTTGCACGAGCAAGGCAAGAGACCCAGTACTTC.

The gene calls are TRBV6-1 and TRBJ2-6; D is possibly TRBD1 (6 bases). The CDR3 has 15 amino acids. The germline V gene has CDR1 MNHNS and CDR2 SASEGT. The ends were cut back, 6 bases at V and 1 base at J, with 10 bases in the middle. The CDR3 nucleotides are TGTGCCAGCAGGACAGGAACGTCTGGGGCCAACGTCCTGACTTTC. This encodes CASRTGTSGANVLTF.

The V and J genes are TRBV30 and TRBJ2-1; D might be TRBD2 (7 bases). With 1 base removed from V and 0 bases from J, the gap between germline ends came to 13 bases. In germline, CDR1 is GTSNPN, CDR2 SVGIG (reference sequence). The CDR3 extends over 16 amino acids. The DNA for the CDR3 is TGTGCCTGGAGTGCGGGGGGCCTGAGCTCCTACAATGAGCAGTTCTTC. It is translated as CAWSAGGLSSYNEQFF.

This chain connects TRBV18 to TRBJ1-3, with a possible D match to TRBD1 (5 bases). From germline, CDR1 is KGHSH and CDR2 LQKENI. There are 16 residues in the CDR3. Trimming removed 8 bases at V and 3 bases at J, with 20 bases between. CDR3 protein: CASTFSGAKGGNTIYF. The CDR3, as DNA: TGTGCCAGCACTTTTTCTGGGGCAAAGGGTGGAAACACCATATATTTT.

The V call is TRBV7-2, the J call TRBJ1-2; 8 bases are shared with TRBD1. CDR3 length: 16 amino acids. CDR1 and CDR2 (germline): SGHTA, FQGNSA. With 4 bases clipped from V and 4 bases from J, the junction kept 11 bases outside the gene matches. CDR3: CASSSPLRDRTYGYTF. DNA for the CDR3: TGTGCCAGCAGCTCGCCCCTGAGGGACAGGACCTATGGCTACACCTTC.

J is TRBJ1-2 and V is TRBV7-2, with D possibly being TRBD1 (6 bases). The CDR3 extends over 13 amino acids. Trimming pared 2 bases from V and 3 bases from J, leaving 7 bases between. Germline values: CDR1 SGHTA, CDR2 FQGNSA. CDR3: CASSLNRDYGYTF. The CDR3 DNA reads as TGTGCCAGCAGCTTAAACAGGGACTATGGCTACACCTTC. The whole variable domain, filled in from reference TRBV7-2 and TRBJ1-2, reads GAGVSQSPSNKVTEKGKDVELRCDPISGHTALYWYRQSLGQGLEFLIYFQGNSAPDKSGLPSDRFSAERTGGSVSTLTIQRTQQEDSAVYLCASSLNRDYGYTFGSGTRLTVV.

The chain combines TRBV25-1 with TRBJ1-2; D not resolved. The CDR3 has 13 residues. V dropped 5 bases and J dropped 4 bases, with 11 bases sitting between them. Germline values: CDR1 MGHDK, CDR2 SYGVNS. This CDR3 reads CASSPGPFYGYTF. DNA of the CDR3: TGTGCCAGCAGTCCAGGACCCTTCTATGGCTACACCTTC.

V usage is TRBV19 and J usage is TRBJ1-5; D remains ambiguous. Germline V gene data show CDR1 as LNHDA and CDR2 as SQIVND (reference sequence). V gave up 7 bases and J gave up 1 base, with 11 bases separating them. The CDR3 extends over 14 amino acids. CDR3 nucleotides: TGTGCCAGTACCCTACTCCAGAGCAATCAGCCCCAGCATTTT. It yields the protein CASTLLQSNQPQHF.

Concerning this clone itself: In the same sample, other DNA sequences code for this CDR3. CDR3 sequence: CASSMLSNYGYTF. The CDR3 nucleotides are TGTGCCAGTAGTATGCTATCTAACTATGGCTACACCTTC. The chain combines TRBV19 with TRBJ1-2, with D uncertain. Germline assignment: CDR1 LNHDA and CDR2 SQIVND (reference sequence). V shed 3 bases and J shed 0 bases, with 5 bases lying between them. CDR3 length equals 13 residues.

The chain uses TRBV7-3 and TRBJ1-2; 8 nucleotides match TRBD1. This CDR3 spans 15 amino acids. V trimming: 1 base; J trimming: 7 bases; junction bases outside the gene matches: 8. Per germline, CDR1 SGHTA and CDR2 FQGTGA. CDR3 in DNA: TGTGCCAGCAGCTTAAGCCGAACCGGACAGGGTGGCTACACCTTC. As protein: CASSLSRTGQGGYTF.

The gene calls are TRBV6-5 and TRBJ1-1; D gene ambiguous. The CDR3 loop spans 15 amino acids. CDR1 MNHEY and CDR2 SVGAGI come from the germline V gene. The V and J ends lost 4 bases and 5 bases respectively, with 17 bases between them. CDR3 nucleotides: TGTGCCAGCAGTTCTCGTGGAAGGGTGGGGACTGAAGCTTTCTTT. Protein: CASSSRGRVGTEAFF.

The table lists this clone with a count of one. V is TRBV7-2 and J is TRBJ1-3; D may be TRBD1 (6 bases). Trimming took off 1 base at V and 0 bases at J, with 13 bases between the two ends. Germline values: CDR1 SGHTA, CDR2 FQGNSA. The CDR3 has 17 amino acids. For the CDR3, the DNA is TGTGCCAGCAGCTTAGGGACAGAGCCAAACTCTGGAAACACCATATATTTT. The encoded protein is CASSLGTEPNSGNTIYF.